A single sample gave rise to the 17 T cell receptor beta chains below, sequenced in a study of shared clonotypes between healthy human individuals. The assay was immunoSEQ multiplex PCR, and TCRdb's table has in-frame clones only and misses some. The data show 1.6 million or so clones, 96% seen once. The specimen sequenced was naive CD4+ T cells sorted from blood. Described subset: CD45RA+ positively selected. These receptors all come from a man aged 25-40 years in good health.

The chain has TRBV18 and TRBJ1-1; D unresolved. V was trimmed by 3 bases and J by 1 base, leaving 15 bases between them. The germline V gene has CDR1 KGHSH and CDR2 LQKENI. The CDR3 is 16 residues long. The CDR3 is CASSPLRTATNTEAFF. The CDR3 bases are TGTGCCAGCTCACCTTTGAGGACCGCTACGAACACTGAAGCTTTCTTT.

This chain links TRBV29-1 with TRBJ2-3, with D unclear. Between the trimmed V and J ends, which lost 4 bases and 0 bases, there was a span of 11 bases. The CDR3 is made up of 14 amino acids. Germline loops: CDR1 SQVTM, CDR2 ANQGSEA. Here the CDR3 DNA reads TGCAGCGTTGTGGGTCGGGTGAGCACAGATACGCAGTATTTT. Translating it yields CSVVGRVSTDTQYF.

The CDR3: CASSSLAGRYNEQFF. CDR3 bases: TGTGCCAGCAGCTCTCTAGCGGGCCGCTACAATGAGCAGTTCTTC. The rearrangement links TRBV2 to TRBJ2-1; 8 nucleotides agree with TRBD2. Germline CDR1 is SNHLY and CDR2 is FYNNEI. This CDR3 comprises 15 residues. The trim removed 6 bases at V and 3 bases at J, leaving 7 bases unmatched.

The chain links TRBV4-1 to TRBJ2-4, with 7 bases identical to TRBD1. V was clipped by 0 bases and J by 0 bases; unmatched bases: 8. CDR3 length: 18 amino acids. Germline V gene sequence: CDR1 MGHRA, CDR2 YSYEKL. The CDR3 sequence is CASSQDRDRPLAKNIQYF. CDR3 nucleotides: TGCGCCAGCAGCCAAGATCGGGACAGACCCCTAGCCAAAAACATTCAGTACTTC.

With respect to this clone: This CDR3 is also generated by other DNA sequences in the sample. The chain recombines TRBV11-2 with TRBJ2-7; D possibly matches TRBD1 or TRBD2 (5 bases each). This CDR3 comprises 15 residues. V was cut by 2 bases and J by 0 bases, with 11 bases left in between. The germline gives CDR1 SGHAT, CDR2 FQNNGV. CDR3 sequence: CASSLNRDVSYEQYF. In nucleotides, the CDR3 is TGTGCCAGCAGCTTAAACCGGGACGTCTCCTACGAGCAGTACTTC.

The chain employs TRBV2 and TRBJ2-2, with D unclear. Germline V gene sequence: CDR1 SNHLY, CDR2 FYNNEI. Trimming took off 4 bases at V and 4 bases at J, with 13 bases between the two ends. The CDR3 covers 15 residues. The CDR3 protein is CASSVLTISTGELFF. The CDR3 DNA follows: TGTGCCAGCAGTGTCTTAACTATTTCCACCGGGGAGCTGTTTTTT.

V is TRBV6-5 and J is TRBJ2-3, with a tentative D call TRBD1 (6 bases). Trimming removed 6 bases at V and 2 bases at J, with 12 bases between. CDR3 size: 14 residues. Germline V gives CDR1 MNHEY, CDR2 SVGAGI. The CDR3 here is CASSRAGDTDTQYF. The CDR3 DNA reads as TGTGCCAGCAGCAGAGCAGGGGACACAGATACGCAGTATTTT.

The genes are TRBV19 and TRBJ2-7; 9 nucleotides line up with TRBD1. The CDR3 is 15 residues long. Germline V gene lookup returns CDR1 LNHDA and CDR2 SQIVND (reference sequence). V trimming: 5 bases; J trimming: 2 bases; junction bases outside the gene matches: 7. This CDR3 is CASSPRWDRAYEQYF. Here the CDR3 DNA reads TGTGCCAGTAGTCCAAGGTGGGACAGGGCCTACGAGCAGTACTTC.

The chain recombines TRBV11-3 with TRBJ2-2; D possibly corresponds to TRBD1 (6 bases). Between the trimmed V and J ends, which lost 1 base and 4 bases, there was a span of 13 bases. The CDR3 extends over 16 amino acids. CDR1 is SGHNT, CDR2 YENEEA, per germline. This CDR3 reads CASSLATRGVTGELFF. CDR3 DNA sequence: TGTGCCAGCAGCTTAGCAACCAGGGGAGTCACCGGGGAGCTGTTTTTT.

J is TRBJ2-7 and V is TRBV5-1; weak D call: TRBD2 (6 bases). V shed 3 bases and J shed 3 bases, with 19 bases lying between them. Germline values: CDR1 SGHRS, CDR2 YFSETQ. The CDR3 is 16 amino acids. This CDR3 reads CASSSVGGTSFYEQYF. DNA for the CDR3: TGCGCCAGCAGCTCAGTGGGCGGGACGAGCTTCTACGAGCAGTACTTC.

The genes are TRBV2 and TRBJ1-5; D not certain. This CDR3 is built from 16 residues. Germline-derived CDR1 and CDR2 are SNHLY and FYNNEI. Trimming pared 7 bases from V and 0 bases from J, leaving 16 bases between. The CDR3 DNA reads as TGTGCCAGCACCCCCGTGGGCCAAGGTAGCAATCAGCCCCAGCATTTT. Its protein is CASTPVGQGSNQPQHF.

The rearrangement links TRBV5-1 to TRBJ2-2, with D tentatively TRBD1 (5 bases). The CDR3 extends over 15 amino acids. V gave up 0 bases and J gave up 3 bases, with 9 bases separating them. Germline-derived CDR1 and CDR2 are SGHRS and YFSETQ. CDR3 amino acids: CASSLGRVDTGELFF. The CDR3 DNA reads TGCGCCAGCAGCTTGGGCAGGGTGGACACCGGGGAGCTGTTTTTT.

Turning to this clone: This specimen includes other DNA sequences encoding the same CDR3. The chain joins TRBV5-1 to TRBJ2-5, with 15 bases aligning to TRBD2. The CDR3 extends over 16 amino acids. V shed 4 bases, J shed 5 bases, and the junction held 6 bases outside the gene matches. CDR1 is SGHRS, CDR2 YFSETQ, per germline. CDR3 sequence reads: CASSLGLAGGVETQYF. The CDR3 region has the DNA TGCGCCAGCAGCCTGGGACTAGCGGGAGGAGTGGAGACCCAGTACTTC.

The chain joins TRBV27 to TRBJ2-1, with 12 bases that match TRBD1. The CDR3 spans 16 residues. Germline CDR1 and CDR2: MNHEY and SMNVEV (reference sequence). V lost 5 bases to trimming and J lost 7 bases; unmatched junction nucleotides: 9. CDR3 in amino acids: CASSQPGQGAKNEQFF. The CDR3 nucleotides read TGTGCCAGCAGTCAGCCGGGACAGGGGGCGAAAAATGAGCAGTTCTTC.

The rearrangement joins TRBV6-1 to TRBJ1-2, with a weak D call TRBD1 (6 bases). This CDR3 is built from 15 residues. With 6 bases removed from V and 4 bases from J, the gap between germline ends came to 18 bases. CDR1 is MNHNS and CDR2 is SASEGT in the germline V gene. CDR3 amino acids: CASRKERGGPYGYTF. The DNA for the CDR3 is TGTGCCAGCAGGAAAGAAAGGGGGGGCCCCTATGGCTACACCTTC.

V and J are TRBV9 and TRBJ2-7, with D maybe TRBD1 (6 bases). Trimming took 0 bases from V and 0 from J, leaving 10 bases between them. In germline, CDR1 is SGDLS, CDR2 YYNGEE. This CDR3 comprises 15 residues. CDR3 coding DNA: TGTGCCAGCAGCGTAGGACAGGTTTACTCCTACGAGCAGTACTTC. This gives the protein CASSVGQVYSYEQYF.

The V gene is TRBV28, the J gene TRBJ1-1, with TRBD1 as a possible D gene (5 bases). With 7 bases removed from V and 4 bases from J, the gap between germline ends came to 13 bases. The CDR3 consists of 13 residues. Germline CDR1 and CDR2: MDHEN and SYDVKM. In DNA, the CDR3 is TGTGCCAGCATTCTGCGGGGGTTCACTGAAGCTTTCTTT. This codes for CASILRGFTEAFF. Full variable domain (outside the CDR3, taken from reference TRBV28 and TRBJ1-1): DVKVTQSSRYLVKRTGEKVFLECVQDMDHENMFWYRQDPGLGLRLIYFSYDVKMKEKGDIPEGYSVSREKKERFSLILESASTNQTSMYLCASILRGFTEAFFGQGTRLTVV.